This T cell receptor (beta chain) emerged from a study of cytomegalovirus exposure and HLA in healthy donors. Overall study: Inside one of the first data releases sat about 91 million unique TCRs taken from HLA-typed donors.

The PCR contained 60 Vbeta and 13 Jbeta primers. The method was immunoSEQ multiplex PCR; TCRdb's version includes in-frame clones alone and lacks a portion of them. The sample shows about 120,000 clones, 17% of them seen only once. Donors likely had unrecorded immune exposures despite being nominally healthy when sampled. This clone was seen a few times. Its antigen is unknown. Overall study findings and caveats: TCR beta V- and J-gene trimming was later associated with a missense DCLRE1C variant. The only immune exposure information that was available was CMV serostatus.

Germline assignment: CDR1 SGHRS and CDR2 YFSETQ. Trimming left V 4 bases short and J 1 base short, with 8 bases between. The CDR3 runs to 13 residues. Sequenced input: PBMCs. The chain uses TRBV5-1 and TRBJ1-1; D is perhaps TRBD1 (5 bases). The TCR was taken from a female donor in good health and CMV-seropositive. As DNA, the CDR3 is TGCGCCAGCAGCGGGGGAGGGAACACTGAAGCTTTCTTT. It specifies CASSGGGNTEAFF.